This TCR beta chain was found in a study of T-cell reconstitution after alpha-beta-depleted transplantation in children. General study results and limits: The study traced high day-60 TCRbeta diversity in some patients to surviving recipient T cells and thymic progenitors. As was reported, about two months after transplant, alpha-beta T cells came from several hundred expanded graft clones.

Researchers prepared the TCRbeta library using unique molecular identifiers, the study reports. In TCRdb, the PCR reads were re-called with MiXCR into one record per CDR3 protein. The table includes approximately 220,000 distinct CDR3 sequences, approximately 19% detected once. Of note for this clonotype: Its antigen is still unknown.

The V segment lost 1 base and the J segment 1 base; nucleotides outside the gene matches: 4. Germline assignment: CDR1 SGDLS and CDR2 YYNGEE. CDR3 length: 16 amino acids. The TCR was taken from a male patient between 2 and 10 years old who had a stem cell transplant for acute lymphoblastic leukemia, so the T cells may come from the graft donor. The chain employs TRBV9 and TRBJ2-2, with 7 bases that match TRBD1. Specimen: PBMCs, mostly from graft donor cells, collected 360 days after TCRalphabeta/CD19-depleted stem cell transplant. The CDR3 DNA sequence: TGTGCCAGCAGCGTAAGGAGACAGGGGAACACCGGGGAGCTGTTTTTT. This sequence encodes CASSVRRQGNTGELFF.